This T cell receptor beta chain emerged from a study of blood T cells in healthy people across ages. Study-wide results and limits: Roughly linear declines in TCR beta diversity per million T cells occurred with age. Naive CD4+ cell counts and diversity both ran higher in long-lived than in aged donors.

The CDR3 is 15 amino acids. CDR1 and CDR2 from the germline V gene are SGHTA and FQGNSA. The authors ran a second PCR of about 6 to 12 cycles using a sample-barcoded 5' primer and a J-beta primer mix. TCRdb ran MiXCR on the 5' RACE reads and lists one entry per CDR3 protein. The data contain about 640,000 distinct CDR3 sequences, 58% of them singletons. Total RNA was isolated from each sample in quantities of at least 6 micrograms. A note on this clonotype: Its antigen is undetermined. A junction boundary mismatches the germline segment, possibly from a read error.

The sequencing input was blood. The TCR was taken from a man aged 55 to 70 in good health. This rearrangement joins TRBV7-2 to TRBJ1-1; D ambiguous. In nucleotides, the CDR3 is TGTGCCAGCCGCTTAGTTGGCAACATGAACACTGAAGCTTTCTTT. Translated, it gives CASRLVGNMNTEAFF.